A selection of T cell receptor beta chains follows, all from one sample in a study of cytomegalovirus exposure and HLA in healthy donors. Profiling relied on immunoSEQ multiplex PCR, and the TCRdb table lists in-frame clones only, not all of them. Here the sample spans under 200,000 clones, approximately 80% being singletons. The specimen was PBMCs. These TCRs come from a man between 35 and 55 years old in good health and CMV-seronegative. Both conserved end residues are part of each CDR3. Fields, in order: clone size, V gene, J gene, D gene, CDR3 protein, CDR3 DNA. The D gene is left open where the match is weak. The listing skips clone size in some rows; elsewhere it reads once, few, many or a size class.

size: -
V: TRBV7-3
J: TRBJ2-5
D: TRBD2
CDR3: CASSGLDETQYF
DNA: TGTGCCAGCAGCGGACTAGATGAGACCCAGTACTTC

size: -
V: TRBV6-1
J: TRBJ1-4
D: -
CDR3: CASSLQGTNEKLFF
DNA: TGTGCCAGCAGTTTACAGGGCACTAATGAAAAACTGTTTTTT

size: -
V: TRBV30
J: TRBJ2-3
D: -
CDR3: CAWSALADTDTQYF
DNA: TGTGCCTGGAGTGCTCTAGCTGACACAGATACGCAGTATTTT

size: -
V: TRBV4-2
J: TRBJ2-3
D: TRBD2
CDR3: CASSQDPRGGEAASTDTQYF
DNA: TGTGCCAGCAGCCAAGATCCCCGCGGGGGGGAGGCAGCTAGCACAGATACGCAGTATTTT

size: -
V: TRBV21-1
J: TRBJ2-7
D: -
CDR3: CASSKRQGEKYEQYF
DNA: TGTGCCAGCAGCAAAAGACAGGGGGAGAAATACGAGCAGTACTTC

size: few
V: TRBV19
J: TRBJ2-5
D: -
CDR3: CASLGARDGRETQYF
DNA: TGTGCCAGTCTTGGGGCGAGAGACGGCAGGGAGACCCAGTACTTC

size: -
V: TRBV6-6
J: TRBJ2-7
D: -
CDR3: CASRSASEQYF
DNA: TGTGCCAGCAGATCAGCGTCCGAGCAGTACTTC

size: few
V: TRBV29-1
J: TRBJ1-1
D: -
CDR3: CSVDPGFGTEAFF
DNA: TGCAGCGTTGACCCAGGGTTTGGCACTGAAGCTTTCTTT

size: once
V: TRBV18
J: TRBJ2-7
D: TRBD1
CDR3: CASSQGQSYEQYF
DNA: TGTGCCAGCTCACAGGGACAGAGCTACGAGCAGTACTTC

size: few
V: TRBV2
J: TRBJ2-2
D: TRBD2
CDR3: CASRPSGAGGELFF
DNA: TGTGCCAGCAGACCTAGCGGGGCGGGCGGGGAGCTGTTTTTT

size: -
V: TRBV11-2
J: TRBJ1-3
D: -
CDR3: CASSLEGGSGNTIYF
DNA: TGTGCCAGCAGCTTAGAAGGGGGCTCTGGAAACACCATATATTTT

size: -
V: TRBV5-1
J: TRBJ2-7
D: -
CDR3: CASSLGGYEQYF
DNA: TGCGCCAGCAGCTTAGGCGGGTACGAGCAGTACTTC

size: -
V: TRBV27
J: TRBJ1-6
D: -
CDR3: CASSYRYNSPLHF
DNA: TGTGCCAGCAGTTACAGGTATAATTCACCCCTCCACTTT

size: -
V: TRBV6-5
J: TRBJ1-5
D: -
CDR3: CASSPVETLTQHF
DNA: TGTGCCAGCAGTCCTGTCGAGACTCTGACCCAGCATTTT

size: -
V: TRBV27
J: TRBJ1-5
D: TRBD1
CDR3: CASSSPPTGLGSNQPQHF
DNA: TGTGCCAGCAGTTCCCCCCCGACAGGGTTGGGAAGCAATCAGCCCCAGCATTTT

size: -
V: TRBV21-1
J: TRBJ1-1
D: -
CDR3: CASSKDPARNTEAFF
DNA: TGTGCCAGCAGCAAAGACCCAGCGCGAAACACTGAAGCTTTCTTT

size: -
V: TRBV2
J: TRBJ2-3
D: -
CDR3: CASRLLALNTDTQYF
DNA: TGTGCCAGCAGACTCCTAGCGTTAAACACAGATACGCAGTATTTT

size: few
V: TRBV5-1
J: TRBJ1-2
D: -
CDR3: CASSLAPTEYSPIYGYTF
DNA: TGCGCCAGCAGCTTGGCCCCAACAGAATACTCGCCCATCTATGGCTACACCTTC

size: once
V: TRBV19
J: TRBJ1-2
D: -
CDR3: CASSPGTSYGYTF
DNA: TGTGCCAGTTCCCCCGGGACATCCTATGGCTACACCTTC

size: -
V: TRBV27
J: TRBJ2-7
D: -
CDR3: CASHSGGGNAFHEQYF
DNA: TGTGCCAGCCACTCAGGAGGGGGCAACGCGTTCCACGAGCAGTACTTC

size: -
V: TRBV27
J: TRBJ2-3
D: -
CDR3: CASSTNWGFHTDTQYF
DNA: TGTGCCAGCAGTACCAACTGGGGCTTCCACACAGATACGCAGTATTTT

size: -
V: TRBV18
J: TRBJ1-2
D: TRBD1
CDR3: CASSPGQGANYGYTF
DNA: TGTGCCAGCTCACCGGGACAGGGAGCTAACTATGGCTACACCTTC

size: -
V: TRBV14
J: TRBJ1-4
D: -
CDR3: CASSQALTTLFF
DNA: TGTGCCAGCAGCCAAGCTCTGACAACTCTGTTTTTT

size: -
V: TRBV11-3
J: TRBJ1-3
D: -
CDR3: CASSSQGPGNTIYF
DNA: TGTGCCAGCAGCTCCCAGGGGCCTGGAAACACCATATATTTT

size: few
V: TRBV10-3
J: TRBJ1-6
D: -
CDR3: CATSEQGRDSPLHF
DNA: TGTGCCACCTCCGAACAGGGTCGTGATTCACCCCTCCACTTT

size: -
V: TRBV19
J: TRBJ1-4
D: TRBD1
CDR3: CASMNRGLNEKLFF
DNA: TGTGCCAGTATGAACAGGGGGTTGAATGAAAAACTGTTTTTT